What follows describes a single T cell receptor (beta chain). Its target is not known. This CDR3 region has 14 residues. Trimming took off 5 bases at V and 5 bases at J, with 13 bases between the two ends. CDR1 and CDR2 (germline): LNHDA, SQIVND (reference sequence). This sample was taken from a study of identical twins. Points from the study as a whole: Out-of-frame alpha sequences shared by twins were enriched for low generation probability.

After template switching added a universal primer site, the resulting cDNA carried unique molecular identifiers. TCRdb independently ran MiXCR on the 5' RACE reads; one entry per CDR3 protein. The sample holds hundreds of thousands of distinct CDR3 sequences; about 18% are singletons and the top ten take under 15%. The sample was also reused in another study, on T cells expressing NK-cell markers. That source adds: Sorted CD3+CD56+NKG2C+, CD3+CD56+NKG2C- and CD3+CD56-NKG2C+ T cells supplied TCR beta repertoires. The eight sequenced donors comprised seven who were HCMV-seropositive and one who was seronegative.

This clonotype originated in a woman between 18 and 30 years old in good health. The J gene is TRBJ2-1, the V gene TRBV19; D is perhaps TRBD2 (7 bases). The sequencing input was PBMCs. CDR3 region: CASSWGGRDNEQFF. The CDR3 bases are TGTGCCAGTAGTTGGGGGGGCCGCGACAATGAGCAGTTCTTC.